This passage covers 29 T cell receptor beta chains from one sample sequenced in a study of blood T cell repertoires in COVID-19. The data were produced by immunoSEQ multiplex PCR, yet TCRdb's version contains in-frame clones alone and is incomplete. This table has tens of thousands of clones, roughly 80% appearing once. The sample comprised peripheral blood. Receptors originate from a woman in her forties or fifties with active or convalescent COVID-19.

The chain carries TRBV5-4 and TRBJ1-1; D gene uncertain. CDR3 length: 14 residues. The germline V gene encodes CDR1 SGHNT and CDR2 YYREEE (reference sequence). V was cut by 0 bases and J by 3 bases, with 9 bases left in between. CDR3 protein: CASSLDPDYTEAFF. CDR3 nucleotide sequence: TGTGCCAGCAGCTTGGACCCTGACTACACTGAAGCTTTCTTT.

The chain links TRBV5-1 to TRBJ1-6; possible D gene TRBD1, 5 bases. V was pared by 1 base and J by 9 bases, with 14 bases between. The CDR3 runs 15 residues. CDR1 SGHRS and CDR2 YFSETQ come from the germline V gene. The CDR3 loop reads CASSLMPGGSSPLHF. CDR3 in DNA: TGCGCCAGCAGCTTGATGCCGGGGGGGTCTTCACCCCTCCACTTT. The full variable domain, with the rest looked up from reference TRBV5-1 and TRBJ1-6, is KAGVTQTPRYLIKTRGQQVTLSCSPISGHRSVSWYQQTPGQGLQFLFEYFSETQRNKGNFPGRFSGRQFSNSRSEMNVSTLELGDSALYLCASSLMPGGSSPLHFGNGTRLTVT.

This clone was detected only a few times. The chain couples TRBV7-3 to TRBJ2-1; TRBD2 matches 7 bases. The CDR3 contains 14 residues. CDR1 is SGHTA and CDR2 is FQGTGA in the germline V gene. The junction had 8 bases not matched to a gene; V was cut back by 3 bases and J by 9 bases. CDR3: CASSLGGSGVEQFF. Here the CDR3 DNA reads TGTGCCAGCAGCTTGGGCGGGAGCGGTGTTGAGCAGTTCTTC.

The rearrangement uses TRBV6-5 and TRBJ1-2, with TRBD1 matching over 8 bases. V lost 7 bases and J lost 7; bases outside the gene matches: 14. Germline assignment: CDR1 MNHEY and CDR2 SVGAGI. This CDR3 spans 15 amino acids. The CDR3 spells CASIARPGGLGGYTF. CDR3 sequence (DNA): TGTGCCAGCATCGCCCGGCCAGGGGGCCTCGGTGGCTACACCTTC.

This clone was observed a handful of times. The rearrangement links TRBV9 to TRBJ1-1, with 9 bases fitting TRBD1. J was trimmed by 1 base and V by 0 bases; bases with no gene match: 1. This CDR3 spans 15 amino acids. Looked up from germline, CDR1 is SGDLS and CDR2 is YYNGEE. The CDR3: CASSVEGQGNTEAFF. CDR3 DNA: TGTGCCAGCAGCGTAGAGGGACAGGGGAACACTGAAGCTTTCTTT.

CDR3 coding DNA: TGTGCCAGCAGTTACGGGACAGGGGCCCACGAGCAGTACTTC. Translated, it gives CASSYGTGAHEQYF. This chain uses TRBV6-2 or TRBV6-3 with TRBJ2-7; 10 bases align to TRBD1. Germline V lookup: CDR1 MNHEY, CDR2 SVGEGT. There are 14 residues in the CDR3. V shed 2 bases and J 5 bases; nucleotides not matched to a gene: 3.

This clone came up once. The rearrangement joins TRBV6-5 to TRBJ2-7; 7 nucleotides line up with TRBD2. The CDR3 is 14 amino acids. Germline values: CDR1 MNHEY, CDR2 SVGAGI. V dropped 6 bases and J dropped 7; count of bases not matched to a gene: 12. The CDR3 sequence: CASRLGLDNREQYF. CDR3 coding DNA: TGTGCCAGCAGGCTAGGACTAGACAACCGAGAGCAGTACTTC.

This clone was counted once. V is TRBV7-2 and J is TRBJ2-7; 7 positions match TRBD1. Germline assignment: CDR1 SGHTA and CDR2 FQGNSA. The trim removed 0 bases at V and 5 bases at J, leaving 4 bases unmatched. The CDR3 is made up of 14 amino acids. The CDR3 protein is CASSLAQGNNEQYF. The CDR3 DNA sequence: TGTGCCAGCAGCTTAGCACAGGGGAATAACGAGCAGTACTTC.

The chain carries TRBV24-1 and TRBJ2-2, with a weak D call TRBD1 (6 bases). Trimming removed 2 bases at V and 7 bases at J, with 13 bases between. The V gene's germline CDR1 is KGHDR and CDR2 SFDVKD. The CDR3 runs 15 residues. In nucleotides, the CDR3 is TGTGCCACCAGTGATTGGGGACAAGCCGACGGGGAGCTGTTTTTT. Protein: CATSDWGQADGELFF.

The chain carries TRBV5-4 and TRBJ1-2; D is possibly TRBD1 (6 bases). Per germline, CDR1 SGHNT and CDR2 YYREEE (reference sequence). The V and J ends lost 1 base and 4 bases respectively, with 11 bases between them. This CDR3 has 14 amino acids. The CDR3 loop reads CASSLPGGIYGYTF. The DNA of the CDR3 is TGTGCCAGCAGCTTGCCTGGGGGCATCTATGGCTACACCTTC.

This rearrangement joins TRBV20-1 to TRBJ1-5; 7 bases match TRBD1. V was clipped by 3 bases and J by 6 bases; unmatched bases: 8. The CDR3 has 14 residues. The germline V gene has CDR1 DFQATT and CDR2 SNEGSKA (reference sequence). CDR3 sequence reads: CSASSGGNGQPQHF. In DNA, the CDR3 is TGCAGTGCTAGTTCAGGGGGAAACGGTCAGCCCCAGCATTTT.

The chain employs TRBV27 and TRBJ2-5; 7 nucleotides agree with TRBD2. Trimming at V came to 3 bases and at J to 5 bases, leaving 9 bases not matched to a gene. CDR3 length: 15 amino acids. Germline CDR1 and CDR2: MNHEY and SMNVEV (reference sequence). The CDR3 loop reads CASSFGGRPRETQYF. As DNA, the CDR3 is TGTGCCAGCAGTTTCGGGGGGAGGCCCCGGGAGACCCAGTACTTC.

The chain is built from TRBV5-1 and TRBJ1-2, with a tentative D call TRBD1 (5 bases). The CDR3 extends over 16 amino acids. The V end lost 3 bases, the J end lost 1 base, and 16 bases lay between the germline ends. Germline V gene lookup returns CDR1 SGHRS and CDR2 YFSETQ. DNA of the CDR3: TGCGCCAGCAGCTCCGGGGCGGGGGGATTTAACTATGGCTACACCTTC. Translated, it gives CASSSGAGGFNYGYTF.

The V gene is TRBV7-8, the J gene TRBJ2-7; maybe TRBD1 (5 bases). Trimming removed 5 bases at V and 3 bases at J, with 11 bases between. Per germline, CDR1 SGHVS and CDR2 FQNEAQ. CDR3 length: 13 amino acids. CDR3 loop: CASSITGHYEQYF. The CDR3 nucleotides read TGTGCCAGCAGCATCACAGGTCACTACGAGCAGTACTTC.

This clone was found a few times. The genes are TRBV11-2 and TRBJ1-2; D uncertain. Per the germline V gene, CDR1 is SGHAT and CDR2 is FQNNGV. Trimming stripped 0 bases from V and 4 bases from J, with 9 bases between. The CDR3 loop spans 14 amino acids. CDR3 nucleotides: TGTGCCAGCAGCTTAGACCGGAGAAGCTATGGCTACACCTTC. Protein sequence: CASSLDRRSYGYTF.

The sample holds one count of this clone. V usage is TRBV19 and J usage is TRBJ1-2; D is undetermined. Per germline, CDR1 LNHDA and CDR2 SQIVND (reference sequence). CDR3 length equals 15 residues. V was cut by 4 bases and J by 1 base, with 13 bases left in between. The DNA of the CDR3 is TGTGCCAGTAGTAAAACCCTGCAGGATAACTATGGCTACACCTTC. Its translation is CASSKTLQDNYGYTF.

J is TRBJ2-6 and V is TRBV7-2; D is ambiguous. The CDR3 length is 15 residues. CDR1 is SGHTA, CDR2 FQGNSA, per germline. Trimming removed 5 bases at V and 0 bases at J, with 8 bases between. The CDR3 here is CASSARSSGANVLTF. For the CDR3, the DNA is TGTGCCAGCAGCGCCCGGAGCTCTGGGGCCAACGTCCTGACTTTC.

This clone was seen a single time. V gene TRBV6-5 combines with J gene TRBJ2-1; D call uncertain. V was trimmed by 0 bases and J by 8 bases, leaving 8 bases between them. Germline CDR1 MNHEY, CDR2 SVGAGI. There are 13 residues in the CDR3. The CDR3 is CASSYSSSHEQFF. In DNA form, the CDR3 reads TGTGCCAGCAGTTACTCGAGTAGTCATGAGCAGTTCTTC.

The genes are TRBV7-2 and TRBJ2-3, with 11 bases that match TRBD2. Per germline, CDR1 SGHTA and CDR2 FQGNSA. This CDR3 comprises 15 residues. V dropped 2 bases and J dropped 4; count of bases not matched to a gene: 2. CDR3 in DNA: TGTGCCAGCAGCTTAATACTAGCGGGAGCAGATACGCAGTATTTT. It specifies CASSLILAGADTQYF.

The rearrangement uses TRBV7-2 and TRBJ1-1, with no clear D. The CDR3 runs to 15 residues. Germline loops: CDR1 SGHTA, CDR2 FQGNSA. The V gene lost 2 bases and the J gene lost 1 base, with 11 bases spanning the gap. CDR3: CASSLRWEWNTEAFF. CDR3 coding DNA: TGTGCCAGCAGCTTAAGATGGGAGTGGAACACTGAAGCTTTCTTT.

This clone was observed many times. V gene TRBV12-5 combines with J gene TRBJ1-1; weak D call: TRBD1 (6 bases). CDR1 LGHNT and CDR2 FRNRAP come from the germline V gene. Deletions cut 10 bases from V and 0 bases from J, with 12 bases between. The CDR3 runs to 13 residues. The DNA for the CDR3 is TGTGCTACCCAACGGACAGTGAACACTGAAGCTTTCTTT. This codes for CATQRTVNTEAFF.

This clone has just one count. The V and J genes are TRBV7-9 and TRBJ1-2; 12 bases agree with TRBD1. With V trimmed by 5 bases and J by 8 bases, 9 bases remained unmatched. This CDR3 region has 15 residues. The V gene's germline CDR1 is SEHNR and CDR2 FQNEAQ (reference sequence). In DNA, the CDR3 is TGTGCCAGCAGCCCCCGGACCGGGACAGGGGGCGGCTACACCTTC. This gives the protein CASSPRTGTGGGYTF. The entire variable domain, with the rest obtained from reference TRBV7-9 and TRBJ1-2, is as follows: DTGVSQNPRHKITKRGQNVTFRCDPISEHNRLYWYRQTLGQGPEFLTYFQNEAQLEKSRLLSDRFSAERPKGSFSTLEIQRTEQGDSAMYLCASSPRTGTGGGYTFGSGTRLTVV.

This clone came up a few times. This rearrangement joins TRBV7-9 to TRBJ1-4; D might be TRBD1 (5 bases). The CDR3 loop spans 14 amino acids. The germline V gene has CDR1 SEHNR and CDR2 FQNEAQ (reference sequence). V was shortened by 4 bases and J by 6 bases, with 12 bases between the two germline ends. DNA of the CDR3: TGTGCCAGCAGCTCCTTCCGGGGGTATGAAAAACTGTTTTTT. It translates to CASSSFRGYEKLFF.

The genes are TRBV5-4 and TRBJ2-3, with a tentative D call TRBD2 (5 bases). The CDR3 has 15 amino acids. Germline V gene data show CDR1 as SGHNT and CDR2 as YYREEE (reference sequence). V lost 1 base and J 2 bases, leaving 11 bases between the germline ends. CDR3 sequence: CASSLPGRVTDTQYF. CDR3 sequence (DNA): TGTGCCAGCAGCTTGCCCGGGCGGGTCACAGATACGCAGTATTTT.

This clone showed up just once. The CDR3, as DNA: TGTGCCACCAGTGATTCTAGCGCGCCCGGAGCCCACGTCTACAATGAGCAGTTCTTC. It encodes CATSDSSAPGAHVYNEQFF. The chain couples TRBV24-1 to TRBJ2-1, with D possibly TRBD2 on 6 matching bases. CDR3 length equals 19 residues. Per the germline V gene, CDR1 is KGHDR and CDR2 is SFDVKD. V dropped 2 bases and J dropped 3 bases, with 22 bases sitting between them.

The chain uses TRBV4-3 and TRBJ2-7; D remains unclear. The length of the CDR3 is 15 residues. V was trimmed by 1 base and J by 1 base, leaving 11 bases between them. Germline CDR1 reads LGHNA; CDR2 reads YSLEER. CDR3 nucleotide sequence: TGCGCCAGCAGCCAAGGCCGGCAGACTTCCTACGAGCAGTACTTC. Its translation is CASSQGRQTSYEQYF.

V gene TRBV6-5 combines with J gene TRBJ1-1; TRBD1 is a possible D gene (5 bases). The CDR3 consists of 15 residues. Germline V gene lookup returns CDR1 MNHEY and CDR2 SVGAGI. V was cut by 9 bases and J by 1 base, with 18 bases left in between. CDR3 loop: CASFPLGQGNTEAFF. DNA of the CDR3: TGTGCCAGTTTTCCTCTCGGGCAGGGGAACACTGAAGCTTTCTTT.

The chain is built from TRBV19 and TRBJ1-2; D is perhaps TRBD1 (6 bases). The CDR3 has 17 amino acids. From germline, CDR1 is LNHDA and CDR2 SQIVND (reference sequence). Trimming removed 5 bases from V and 0 bases from J, with 19 bases in between. The CDR3 is CASSVRTVIQSNYGYTF. CDR3 nucleotides: TGTGCCAGTAGTGTACGGACAGTGATTCAATCTAACTATGGCTACACCTTC.

The chain recombines TRBV30 with TRBJ1-4; D gene uncertain. The CDR3 is 13 amino acids. V lost 2 bases and J lost 5, with 9 bases in between. Germline-derived CDR1 and CDR2 are GTSNPN and SVGIG (reference sequence). The CDR3: CAWSRQANEKLFF. The CDR3 nucleotides read TGTGCCTGGAGTCGGCAGGCAAATGAAAAACTGTTTTTT.